Listed here is a single T cell receptor (beta chain). This clonotype was observed at least ten times. Its antigen is currently not known. At one end, the junction sequence differs from germline, possibly due to a read error. This sample is drawn from a study of Graves' ophthalmopathy and Graves' hyperthyroidism (dated by TCRdb to the late 2010s). Regarding the complete study: A patient counted as having stable hyperthyroidism if there was no progression to ophthalmopathy within 18 months of follow-up. An independent validation cohort was composed of around 19 hyperthyroidism patients and 17 patients who later progressed from hyperthyroidism to ophthalmopathy. In total, some 140 blood samples were TCR-sequenced: under 45 ophthalmopathy, approximately 80 hyperthyroidism and roughly 17 hyperthyroidism-to-ophthalmopathy patients. To explore V-J signatures that separate ophthalmopathy from hyperthyroidism, a discovery set of about 100 patients was enrolled, consisting of about 45 with ophthalmopathy and 55 to 65 with stable hyperthyroidism. In about six hyperthyroidism patients, the T-cell repertoire of thyroid tissue was compared with the T-cell repertoire of blood. The study used TCR beta repertoire signatures to distinguish Graves' ophthalmopathy from Graves' hyperthyroidism and to predict progression to ophthalmopathy. After sampling, hyperthyroidism patients received methimazole starting at 30 mg daily, and ophthalmopathy patients received high-dose intravenous methylprednisolone.

The CDR3 numbers 14 residues from cysteine through phenylalanine. The read is trimmed to its CDR3 DNA, 42 bases read in frame from base 1. Based on the germline V gene, the CDR1 and CDR2 sequences are SNHLY and FYNNEI. Hyperthyroidism patients were newly diagnosed, with disease duration under 2 months, and aged 18 to 65 years. Anyone with other autoimmune diseases, uncontrolled infections, pregnancy or lactation was excluded from the study. Clinical symptoms, serum thyroxine, TRAb, thyroid ultrasound and orbital computed tomography formed the basis of the diagnosis. Trizol reagent was used to extract the total RNA, and its quality was then checked on an Agilent 2100 Bioanalyzer. The paper's findings and limits, for the study overall: Most of the expanded thyroid clonotypes with a frequency above 0.001 were also detected in blood, and it was suggested that the thyroid immune response may be reflected by blood repertoires. The 13-signature model separated ophthalmopathy from stable hyperthyroidism with 85% to 90% sensitivity and about 81% specificity in cross-validation, and 80%/75% in the test set. In validation, the model predicted ophthalmopathy progression with about 71% sensitivity and about 73% specificity; 12 predicted patients were CT-confirmed with GO in a median of approximately 6.2 months. Sample size was not statistically predetermined, and group allocation was not concealed from the investigators.

For repertoire sequencing, TCR beta CDR3 regions were amplified from RNA transcripts. The first round of RT-PCR was done with HTBI primers and the Qiagen OneStep RT-PCR kit, and was followed by a second round of multiplex PCR, then size selection and purification. Libraries were sequenced on an Illumina HiSeq2000 using paired-end 100 bp reads. The paper's processing steps were these. SOAPnuke was used to process the reads, throwing out any read that had adapters, had uncalled bases, had a mean Phred below 15, or lacked an exact constant-primer or identifier match. COPE v1.2.5 was used to merge high-quality paired reads. Each unique nucleotide sequence was defined as a clonotype, and clonotypes were aligned to IMGT TRB V, D and J references with MiTCR v1.1. The analysis was limited to V-J combinations with a frequency above 0.0001, which together covered 99% to 99.2% of repertoires. A TCR clonal expansion and chaos score per V-J combination was defined as the ratio of F50 clonal expansion to chaos observed in the TCRdist matrix. Welch's t-statistics and random forest were used to narrow the features down to around twelve V-J combinations, which were then fed into a naive Bayes classifier. The Morisita-Horn index was used to measure how similar the thyroid and blood repertoires were. TCRdb ran its own pipeline on the public reads, namely fastp trimming at Q25 and MiXCR clone calling, and kept in-frame beta chains. Each record represents a unique CDR3 protein, reported with the most common genes and DNA among its rows. For this entry, the V and J calls and clone size follow TCRdb and not the study's own pipeline. For this sample the table gives 500,000 to 600,000 distinct CDR3 sequences, of which about two fifths were detected only once. Roughly 4.5% of the sample comes from the top ten.

The rearranged chain carries TRBV2 and TRBJ2-7; a weak D assignment points to TRBD2 (6 bases agree). The clonotype comes from an adult man with Graves' hyperthyroidism. Source material: peripheral blood or thyroid tissue (not recorded which). The DNA sequence is as follows: TGTGCCAGCAGCGCCTCGGGAGTTTCCTACGGGCAGTACTTC. It translates to CASSASGVSYGQYF.